Included here is one T cell receptor beta chain sequence, with context. The antigen is unknown. A second roughly 6 to 12 cycle PCR used barcoded and J-beta primers. TCRdb processed the 5' RACE reads anew with MiXCR; each CDR3 protein has one entry. The table has 1.5 million to 2 million distinct CDR3 sequences, around 48% seen once; the top ten hold over 2%. This specimen comes from a study of blood T cells in healthy people across ages. Study details: Capture by template switching was about one barcoded beta molecule per two T cells. Study-wide results and limits: Those diversity estimates obtained from one million T cells were thought to be underestimates.

V dropped 1 base and J dropped 6; count of bases not matched to a gene: 6. This CDR3 spans 16 amino acids. The germline gives CDR1 SGHAT, CDR2 FQNNGV. This clonotype was obtained from a woman between 40 and 50 years old in good health. V is TRBV11-2 and J is TRBJ2-2, with 9 bases fitting TRBD1. The sample consisted of blood. Here the CDR3 DNA reads TGTGCCAGCAGCTTAGTTAGGACAGGGGTGTCCGGGGAGCTGTTTTTT. Translation gives CASSLVRTGVSGELFF.